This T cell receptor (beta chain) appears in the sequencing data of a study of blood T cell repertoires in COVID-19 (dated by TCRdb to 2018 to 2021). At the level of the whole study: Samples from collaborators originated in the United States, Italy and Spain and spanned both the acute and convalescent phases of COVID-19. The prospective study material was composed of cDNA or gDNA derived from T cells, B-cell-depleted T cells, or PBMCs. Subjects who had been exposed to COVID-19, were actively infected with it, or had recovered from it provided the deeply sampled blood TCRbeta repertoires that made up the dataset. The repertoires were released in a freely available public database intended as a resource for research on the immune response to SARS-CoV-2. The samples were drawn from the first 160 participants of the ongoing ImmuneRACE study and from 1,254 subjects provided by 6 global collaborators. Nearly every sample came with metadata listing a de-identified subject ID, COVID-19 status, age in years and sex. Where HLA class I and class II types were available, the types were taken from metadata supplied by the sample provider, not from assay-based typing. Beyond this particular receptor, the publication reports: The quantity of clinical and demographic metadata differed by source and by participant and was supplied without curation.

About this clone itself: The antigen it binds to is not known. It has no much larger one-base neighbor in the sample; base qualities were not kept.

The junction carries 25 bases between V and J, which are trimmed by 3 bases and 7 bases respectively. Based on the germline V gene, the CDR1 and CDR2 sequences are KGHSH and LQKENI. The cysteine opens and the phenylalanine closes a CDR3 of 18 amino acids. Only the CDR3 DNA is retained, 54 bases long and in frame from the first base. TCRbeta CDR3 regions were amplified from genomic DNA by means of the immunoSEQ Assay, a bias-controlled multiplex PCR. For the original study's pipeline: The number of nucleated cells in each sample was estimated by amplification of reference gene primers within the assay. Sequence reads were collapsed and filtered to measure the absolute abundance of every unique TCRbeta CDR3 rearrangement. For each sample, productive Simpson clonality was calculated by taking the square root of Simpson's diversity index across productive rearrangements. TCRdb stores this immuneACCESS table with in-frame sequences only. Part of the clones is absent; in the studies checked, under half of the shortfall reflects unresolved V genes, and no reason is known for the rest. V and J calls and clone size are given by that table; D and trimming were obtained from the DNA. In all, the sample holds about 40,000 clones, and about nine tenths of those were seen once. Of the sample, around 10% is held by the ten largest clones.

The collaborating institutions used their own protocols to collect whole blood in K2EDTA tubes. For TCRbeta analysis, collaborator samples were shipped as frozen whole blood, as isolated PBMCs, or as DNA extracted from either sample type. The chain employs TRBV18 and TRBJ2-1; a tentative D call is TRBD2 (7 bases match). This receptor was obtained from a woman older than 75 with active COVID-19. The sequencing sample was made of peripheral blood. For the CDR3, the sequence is CASSPKGGATPIYNEQFF. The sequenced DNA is TGTGCCAGCTCACCGAAGGGGGGGGCGACCCCAATTTATAATGAGCAGTTCTTC. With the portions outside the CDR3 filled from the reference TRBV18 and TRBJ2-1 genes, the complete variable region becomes NAGVMQNPRHLVRRRGQEARLRCSPMKGHSHVYWYRQLPEEGLKFMVYLQKENIIDESGMPKERFSAEFPKEGPSILRIQQVVRGDSAAYFCASSPKGGATPIYNEQFFGPGTRLTVL.